The 29 T cell receptor beta chains below all came from one sample that was sequenced in a study of CD8 T cells in ankylosing spondylitis. TCRdb passed the 5' RACE reads through MiXCR, listing each CDR3 protein once. The table shows 470,000 or so distinct CDR3 sequences, with roughly 26% occurring only once. Antigens for these TCRs are unknown. Regarding the study as a whole: Ankylosing spondylitis blood appeared to be characterized by a TCR beta motif of fewer than ten highly homologous variants.

What was sequenced was blood, either unsorted or a sorted T cell fraction (not recorded which). The receptor set was obtained from a male donor with ankylosing spondylitis.

The chain links TRBV20-1 to TRBJ1-2; D may be TRBD1 (5 bases). Germline CDR1 reads DFQATT; CDR2 reads SNEGSKA (reference sequence). This CDR3 is built from 12 residues. The V gene lost 0 bases and the J gene lost 10 bases, with 12 bases spanning the gap. CDR3 DNA: TGCAGTGCTAGAGATCGGATGGGGCACTACACCTTC. As protein: CSARDRMGHYTF.

This clonotype was detected only a few times. The chain combines TRBV15 with TRBJ1-4; D might be TRBD1 (6 bases). V gave up 0 bases and J gave up 7 bases, with 12 bases separating them. The V gene's germline CDR1 is LNHNV and CDR2 YYDKDF (reference sequence). This CDR3 has 15 amino acids. The DNA of the CDR3 is TGTGCCACCAGCAGAGATCCGGGGGCGGGTGAAAAACTGTTTTTT. This codes for CATSRDPGAGEKLFF.

This clonotype turned up a few times. The J gene is TRBJ1-1, the V gene TRBV20-1, with 10 positions matching TRBD1. Germline CDR1 DFQATT, CDR2 SNEGSKA (reference sequence). V was pared by 5 bases and J by 8 bases, with 11 bases of the junction left unmatched. The CDR3 spans 14 residues. The CDR3 bases are TGCAGTGCTCGACTTCCCGGACAGGGGGTGGAAGCTTTCTTT. Its translation is CSARLPGQGVEAFF.

The rearrangement joins TRBV6-2 or TRBV6-3 to TRBJ2-1; TRBD2 aligns across 11 bases. J gave up 9 bases and V 3 bases, and 19 bases lay outside the gene matches. Germline V gene sequence: CDR1 MNHEY, CDR2 SVGEGT. The length of the CDR3 is 19 residues. In DNA, the CDR3 is TGTGCCAGCAGTTATTTCATAGGTGCTAGCGGGAGGCACGGTGGTGAGCAGTTCTTC. Translation gives CASSYFIGASGRHGGEQFF.

The chain uses TRBV5-1 and TRBJ2-1; 12 bases agree with TRBD1. Unmatched junction bases numbered 16, after V lost 4 bases and J lost 8 bases. This CDR3 has 18 amino acids. From germline, CDR1 is SGHRS and CDR2 YFSETQ. CDR3 coding DNA: TGCGCCAGCAGCAGGGGCCGCCCAGGGACAGGGGGCACCGATGAGCAGTTCTTC. Translated: CASSRGRPGTGGTDEQFF.

This clonotype was recorded once. This chain connects TRBV7-9 to TRBJ2-1; D is perhaps TRBD2 (5 bases). This CDR3 contains 16 residues. Looked up from germline, CDR1 is SEHNR and CDR2 is FQNEAQ (reference sequence). The ends were cut back, 5 bases at V and 5 bases at J, with 19 bases in the middle. CDR3 residues: CASSGPGFPHNNEQFF. CDR3 bases: TGTGCCAGCAGCGGCCCGGGGTTCCCCCACAACAATGAGCAGTTCTTC.

This clonotype was observed many times. This chain joins TRBV12-3 or TRBV12-4 and TRBJ2-2; D ambiguous. There are 14 residues in the CDR3. The V end was cut by 5 bases, the J end by 1 base, with 8 bases between. CDR3 in amino acids: CASSLSRNTGELFF. Here the CDR3 DNA reads TGTGCCAGCAGTCTCAGTCGGAACACCGGGGAGCTGTTTTTT.

The chain links TRBV28 to TRBJ2-5; D call uncertain. Germline CDR1 and CDR2: MDHEN and SYDVKM. V lost 5 bases and J 4 bases, leaving 17 bases between the germline ends. This CDR3 is built from 15 residues. In DNA, the CDR3 is TGTGCCAGCAGTACCACCTTTGCGCGGCGAGAGACCCAGTACTTC. The encoded protein is CASSTTFARRETQYF. The full variable domain, completed using reference TRBV28 and TRBJ2-5, is DVKVTQSSRYLVKRTGEKVFLECVQDMDHENMFWYRQDPGLGLRLIYFSYDVKMKEKGDIPEGYSVSREKKERFSLILESASTNQTSMYLCASSTTFARRETQYFGPGTRLLVL.

The chain employs TRBV7-2 and TRBJ2-1; 13 bases fit TRBD2. The CDR3 sequence is 16 residues long. V dropped 6 bases and J dropped 10; count of bases not matched to a gene: 12. Germline CDR1 SGHTA, CDR2 FQGNSA. CDR3 DNA sequence: TGTGCCAGCAGATGGTCACTAGCGGGAGGGCGAGAGGAGCAGTTCTTC. Amino acid sequence: CASRWSLAGGREEQFF. The variable domain in full, completed from reference TRBV7-2 and TRBJ2-1, reads GAGVSQSPSNKVTEKGKDVELRCDPISGHTALYWYRQSLGQGLEFLIYFQGNSAPDKSGLPSDRFSAERTGGSVSTLTIQRTQQEDSAVYLCASRWSLAGGREEQFFGPGTRLTVL.

V is TRBV12-3 or TRBV12-4 and J is TRBJ2-3, with 9 positions matching TRBD2. With V trimmed by 3 bases and J by 2 bases, 6 bases remained unmatched. This CDR3 comprises 16 residues. The CDR3 DNA sequence: TGTGCCAGCAGTTTGAGAACTAGCGGGCCCACAGATACGCAGTATTTT. Its translation is CASSLRTSGPTDTQYF.

The rearrangement uses TRBV11-2 and TRBJ2-5, with D perhaps TRBD2 (5 bases). Germline CDR1 reads SGHAT; CDR2 reads FQNNGV. The CDR3 contains 15 residues. V dropped 5 bases and J dropped 1 base, with 14 bases sitting between them. The CDR3 loop is CASSNQLGPQETQYF. In DNA, the CDR3 is TGTGCCAGCAGCAATCAACTAGGCCCCCAAGAGACCCAGTACTTC.

This clonotype is a singleton in its sample. The chain couples TRBV7-2 to TRBJ2-1; no clear D gene. CDR1 is SGHTA and CDR2 is FQGNSA in the germline V gene. The CDR3 spans 15 residues. V shed 1 base and J shed 2 bases, with 9 bases lying between them. The DNA of the CDR3 is TGTGCCAGCAGCTTAGTAGGTGTAACCTACAATGAGCAGTTCTTC. It translates to CASSLVGVTYNEQFF.

The sample holds a few counts of this clonotype. The rearrangement links TRBV3-1 to TRBJ2-3; D is perhaps TRBD1 or TRBD2 (5 bases each). Trimming shortened V by 1 base and J by 2 bases, and 7 bases separated the two germline ends. The CDR3 loop spans 14 amino acids. The germline CDR1 and CDR2 sequences are LGHDT and YNNKEL (reference sequence). This CDR3 reads CASSQGGTTDTQYF. CDR3 nucleotide sequence: TGTGCCAGCAGCCAAGGAGGGACCACAGATACGCAGTATTTT.

Worth noting for this clonotype: One junction end does not reproduce the germline sequence, and a read error may be involved. J is TRBJ1-4 and V is TRBV5-1; no clear D. This CDR3 spans 12 amino acids. The germline V gene has CDR1 SGHRS and CDR2 YFSETQ. DNA for the CDR3: TGCGCCAGCAGCTTGGATGGAGGGCGATCGGTTTTT. This codes for CASSLDGGRSVF.

The rearrangement joins TRBV3-1 to TRBJ2-3, with D tentatively TRBD1 or TRBD2 (5 bases each). This CDR3 is built from 15 residues. Per germline, CDR1 LGHDT and CDR2 YNNKEL (reference sequence). The ends were cut back, 4 bases at V and 0 bases at J, with 11 bases in the middle. The CDR3 DNA follows: TGTGCCAGCAGCCCCATCGGGGCTAGCACAGATACGCAGTATTTT. Protein product: CASSPIGASTDTQYF.

This rearrangement joins TRBV4-2 to TRBJ2-1; TRBD2 matches 7 bases. The V gene's germline CDR1 is LGHNA and CDR2 YNFKEQ. With 0 bases clipped from V and 5 bases from J, the junction kept 4 bases outside the gene matches. The CDR3 is made up of 15 amino acids. CDR3 region: CASSQERLADNEQFF. Written as DNA, the CDR3 is TGTGCCAGCAGCCAAGAACGGCTAGCGGACAATGAGCAGTTCTTC.

The rearrangement joins TRBV6-6 to TRBJ2-5, with TRBD2 as a possible D gene (6 bases). The CDR3 length is 12 residues. Germline-derived CDR1 and CDR2 are MNHNY and SVGAGI (reference sequence). V was cut by 6 bases and J by 4 bases, with 9 bases left in between. The CDR3, as DNA: TGTGCCAGCAGCGGGAGTCTAGAGACCCAGTACTTC. Protein product: CASSGSLETQYF.

This clonotype showed up just a few times. This rearrangement joins TRBV29-1 to TRBJ1-3; no reliable D call. CDR1 is SQVTM and CDR2 is ANQGSEA in the germline V gene. V was shortened by 4 bases and J by 3 bases, with 10 bases between the two germline ends. The CDR3 is 13 residues long. CDR3 coding DNA: TGCAGCGTTGGAGTGGGAGGTGGAAACACCATATATTTT. Its translation: CSVGVGGGNTIYF.

This clonotype was observed a few times. The chain recombines TRBV19 with TRBJ1-2; 7 nucleotides line up with TRBD1. V shed 5 bases and J 0 bases; nucleotides not matched to a gene: 6. The germline V gene encodes CDR1 LNHDA and CDR2 SQIVND (reference sequence). This CDR3 comprises 15 residues. Here the CDR3 reads CASSLPGGANYGYTF. The CDR3 nucleotides read TGTGCCAGTAGTCTACCAGGGGGAGCTAACTATGGCTACACCTTC.

In its sample, this clonotype was seen many times. The rearrangement uses TRBV3-1 and TRBJ2-5, with D uncertain. The CDR3 sequence is 15 residues long. V lost 2 bases to trimming and J lost 5 bases, with 15 bases between them. Per germline, CDR1 LGHDT and CDR2 YNNKEL (reference sequence). Here the CDR3 DNA reads TGTGCCAGCAGCCAATTCATGGGCCAGGAGGAGACCCAGTACTTC. Residues: CASSQFMGQEETQYF.

Ten or more counts support this clonotype. J is TRBJ2-2 and V is TRBV5-1, with D possibly TRBD1 on 6 matching bases. CDR1 and CDR2 (germline): SGHRS, YFSETQ. The CDR3 sequence is 16 residues long. V was pared by 4 bases and J by 6 bases, with 19 bases between. The CDR3, as DNA: TGCGCCAGCAGCAATCCCCAACAGGGAAGGTCCGGGGAGCTGTTTTTT. Protein sequence: CASSNPQQGRSGELFF.

This clonotype has more than one count but fewer than ten. The chain has TRBV20-1 and TRBJ1-5, with 9 bases identical to TRBD1. This CDR3 is built from 14 residues. CDR1 is DFQATT and CDR2 is SNEGSKA in the germline V gene (reference sequence). After removal of 0 bases from V and 7 bases from J, the junction contained 4 bases not matched to a gene. CDR3 loop: CSARDQGQGQPQHF. The CDR3 DNA sequence: TGCAGTGCTAGAGATCAGGGACAGGGCCAGCCCCAGCATTTT.

This chain connects TRBV6-6 to TRBJ1-1; no clear D. In germline, CDR1 is MNHNY, CDR2 SVGAGI (reference sequence). Trimming removed 0 bases at V and 3 bases at J, with 2 bases between. The CDR3 spans 12 residues. The CDR3 spells CASSYSDTEAFF. The CDR3, as DNA: TGTGCCAGCAGTTACTCTGACACTGAAGCTTTCTTT.

V is TRBV11-1 and J is TRBJ2-6; 10 positions match TRBD2. This CDR3 has 19 amino acids. Germline V gives CDR1 SGHAT, CDR2 FQDESV (reference sequence). V was clipped by 1 base and J by 2 bases; unmatched bases: 8. As DNA, the CDR3 is TGTGCCAGCAGCTTAGGGCTAGCGGGAGAGTTTACTGGGGCCAACGTCCTGACTTTC. This sequence encodes CASSLGLAGEFTGANVLTF. Together with reference TRBV11-1 and TRBJ2-6, the CDR3 gives the full variable domain: EAEVAQSPRYKITEKSQAVAFWCDPISGHATLYWYRQILGQGPELLVQFQDESVVDDSQLPKDRFSAERLKGVDSTLKIQPAELGDSAMYLCASSLGLAGEFTGANVLTFGAGSRLTVL.

The chain combines TRBV9 with TRBJ2-5; 8 positions agree with TRBD2. The CDR3 has 17 amino acids. With 0 bases clipped from V and 1 base from J, the junction kept 8 bases outside the gene matches. The germline V gene encodes CDR1 SGDLS and CDR2 YYNGEE. For the CDR3, the DNA is TGTGCCAGCAGCGTAGGAGGTAGCGGGGACTTCCAAGAGACCCAGTACTTC. It codes for CASSVGGSGDFQETQYF.

CDR3 residues: CSAWDRGRYGANVLTF. The DNA for the CDR3 is TGCAGTGCTTGGGACAGGGGGCGATATGGGGCCAACGTCCTGACTTTC. The chain uses TRBV20-1 and TRBJ2-6; 12 nucleotides agree with TRBD1. CDR1 is DFQATT and CDR2 is SNEGSKA in the germline V gene (reference sequence). The CDR3 length is 16 residues. Trimming took 5 bases from V and 3 from J; bases not matched to a gene: 5.

This clonotype was counted at least ten times. The J gene is TRBJ2-1, the V gene TRBV29-1, with a tentative D call TRBD1 (6 bases). V gave up 8 bases and J gave up 9 bases, with 26 bases separating them. The CDR3 is 15 residues long. CDR1 is SQVTM and CDR2 is ANQGSEA in the germline V gene. As DNA, the CDR3 is TGCAGCTGTCCGGGGCAGGGGAGCCTCTCGGGTGAGCAGTTCTTC. It codes for CSCPGQGSLSGEQFF.

This clonotype was counted only a few times. V and J are TRBV5-1 and TRBJ2-5; D unresolved. Germline V gene lookup returns CDR1 SGHRS and CDR2 YFSETQ. Trimming removed 2 bases at V and 4 bases at J, with 9 bases between. This CDR3 has 13 amino acids. In nucleotides, the CDR3 is TGCGCCAGCAGCTTCCAAGACGGAGAGACCCAGTACTTC. Translation: CASSFQDGETQYF.

This sequence joins TRBV4-2 and TRBJ2-2; 8 bases are a match to TRBD1. Germline V gene data show CDR1 as LGHNA and CDR2 as YNFKEQ. Trimming at V came to 4 bases and at J to 3 bases, leaving 4 bases not matched to a gene. The CDR3 runs to 15 residues. The chain's CDR3 is CASSRGQGDTGELFF. CDR3 coding DNA: TGTGCCAGCAGCCGAGGACAGGGAGACACCGGGGAGCTGTTTTTT.